What follows are 21 T cell receptor beta chains derived from one specimen sequenced in a study of neoadjuvant anti-PD-1 for oral cavity cancer (dated by TCRdb to the early 2020s). Preparation of the library involved the immunoSEQ multiplex PCR assay. Not all clones reach the TCRdb copy of this immuneACCESS table, which keeps in-frame sequences only. Checked studies attribute under half of the gap to unresolved V genes and leave the rest unexplained. The sample includes 75,000 to 100,000 clones, with under 90% observed a single time. The top ten clonotypes cover 2.5% to 4% of the sample. What this sample's time point label stands for: before neoadjuvant nivolumab. The material was PBMCs, obtained before nivolumab (anti-PD-1) treatment. The origin of the receptors is a person aged 40 to 85 with oral cavity squamous cell carcinoma.

The chain is built from TRBV19 and TRBJ1-1; 8 nucleotides align to TRBD1. Unmatched junction bases numbered 5, after V lost 4 bases and J lost 4 bases. The length of the CDR3 is 14 residues. Germline CDR1 is LNHDA and CDR2 is SQIVND (reference sequence). CDR3 DNA sequence: TGTGCCAGTAGTAATAATACAGGGGGCACTGAAGCTTTCTTT. Translated, it gives CASSNNTGGTEAFF.

The CDR3 is CAWNTPLRAEAFF. The CDR3, as DNA: TGTGCCTGGAATACCCCCCTCCGGGCTGAAGCTTTCTTT. The V and J genes are TRBV30 and TRBJ1-1; D not certain. CDR3 length equals 13 residues. CDR1 GTSNPN and CDR2 SVGIG come from the germline V gene (reference sequence). Trimming took 4 bases from V and 6 from J, leaving 15 bases between them. Complete variable domain (other parts from reference TRBV30 and TRBJ1-1): SQTIHQWPATLVQPVGSPLSLECTVEGTSNPNLYWYRQAAGRGLQLLFYSVGIGQISSEVPQNLSASRPQDRQFILSSKKLLLSDSGFYLCAWNTPLRAEAFFGQGTRLTVV.

The V and J genes are TRBV2 and TRBJ1-5; 7 nucleotides line up with TRBD1. CDR3 length equals 16 residues. Germline V CDR1 and CDR2: SNHLY, FYNNEI. V was clipped by 3 bases and J by 2 bases; unmatched bases: 7. CDR3 residues: CASSDSLRGGNQPQHF. The CDR3 DNA follows: TGTGCCAGCAGTGATTCCCTCAGGGGGGGCAATCAGCCCCAGCATTTT.

CDR3 sequence: CASTWGQTYEQYF. The CDR3 DNA sequence: TGTGCCAGCACATGGGGGCAAACCTACGAGCAGTACTTC. This chain uses TRBV2 with TRBJ2-7; D possibly corresponds to TRBD1 (6 bases). The CDR3 covers 13 residues. Trimming took 7 bases from V and 2 from J, leaving 12 bases between them. CDR1 and CDR2 (germline): SNHLY, FYNNEI. The complete variable domain, with remaining parts taken from reference TRBV2 and TRBJ2-7, reads EPEVTQTPSHQVTQMGQEVILRCVPISNHLYFYWYRQILGQKVEFLVSFYNNEISEKSEIFDDQFSVERPDGSNFTLKIRSTKLEDSAMYFCASTWGQTYEQYFGPGTRLTVT.

J is TRBJ1-1 and V is TRBV5-1, with 9 bases matching TRBD1. The CDR3 is 16 residues long. Losses at the gene ends were 6 bases for V and 0 bases for J; bases not matched to a gene: 9. Germline CDR1 is SGHRS and CDR2 is YFSETQ. The CDR3 sequence: CASTRGQGKMNTEAFF. Written as DNA, the CDR3 is TGCGCCAGCACCAGGGGACAGGGTAAAATGAACACTGAAGCTTTCTTT.

In this sample, this clone turned up a few times. The chain links TRBV29-1 to TRBJ2-5; maybe TRBD1 (5 bases). The CDR3 contains 14 residues. V lost 2 bases and J 4 bases, leaving 14 bases between the germline ends. Germline values: CDR1 SQVTM, CDR2 ANQGSEA. The CDR3 protein is CSVEFRGEVETQYF. The CDR3 DNA is TGCAGCGTTGAATTTAGGGGTGAGGTAGAGACCCAGTACTTC.

V usage is TRBV2 and J usage is TRBJ2-3; D is ambiguous. The CDR3 spans 14 residues. The germline V gene encodes CDR1 SNHLY and CDR2 FYNNEI. V lost 6 bases, J lost 4 bases, and 14 bases lay in between. The DNA for the CDR3 is TGTGCCAGCAGGGAGAACTATGGACCAGATACGCAGTATTTT. It translates to CASRENYGPDTQYF.

This clone was observed a handful of times. The chain recombines TRBV5-1 with TRBJ2-1, with TRBD2 identical over 8 bases. Germline values: CDR1 SGHRS, CDR2 YFSETQ. Trimming at V came to 3 bases and at J to 8 bases, leaving 10 bases not matched to a gene. This CDR3 is built from 15 residues. The CDR3 nucleotides are TGCGCCAGCAGCTCCTCCGGGACTAGGAGCCATGAGCAGTTCTTC. Amino acids: CASSSSGTRSHEQFF.

This sequence joins TRBV27 and TRBJ2-2; D remains ambiguous. Germline V gene lookup returns CDR1 MNHEY and CDR2 SMNVEV (reference sequence). V lost 6 bases, J lost 7 bases, and 12 bases lay in between. The CDR3 has 13 residues. CDR3 amino acids: CASRDDLVGELFF. CDR3 nucleotide sequence: TGTGCCAGCAGGGATGACTTGGTCGGGGAGCTGTTTTTT.

The chain recombines TRBV29-1 with TRBJ2-7; D tentatively fits TRBD1 or TRBD2 (5 bases each). This CDR3 has 14 residues. Germline V gene data show CDR1 as SQVTM and CDR2 as ANQGSEA. V was pared by 6 bases and J by 2 bases, with 17 bases between. The CDR3 is CSVEAQGKPYEQYF. Here the CDR3 DNA reads TGCAGCGTGGAGGCCCAGGGCAAGCCCTACGAGCAGTACTTC.

The CDR3 sequence is CASSYCRDGCEQYF. CDR3 in DNA: TGTGCCAGCAGTTACTGTCGGGACGGCTGCGAGCAGTACTTC. This sequence joins TRBV6-5 and TRBJ2-7, with D possibly called TRBD1 or TRBD2 (5 bases each). The CDR3 length is 14 residues. Germline lookup yields CDR1 MNHEY and CDR2 SVGAGI. Trimming removed 1 base at V and 6 bases at J, with 13 bases between.

V and J are TRBV9 and TRBJ2-3; D is perhaps TRBD1 or TRBD2 (7 bases each). V was clipped by 3 bases and J by 5 bases, with 16 bases between them. The CDR3 consists of 15 residues. Germline CDR1 and CDR2: SGDLS and YYNGEE. CDR3 sequence reads: CASSGQGGVRDTQYF. CDR3 DNA sequence: TGTGCCAGCAGCGGGCAGGGGGGGGTCAGAGATACGCAGTATTTT.

The V call is TRBV4-2, the J call TRBJ2-3; 13 nucleotides line up with TRBD2. The length of the CDR3 is 18 residues. Germline V CDR1 and CDR2: LGHNA, YNFKEQ. Trimming cost V 3 bases and J 0 bases; bases outside gene matches: 6. The CDR3 DNA reads TGTGCCAGCAGCCATCCCCCGGGACTAGCGGGGAGCACAGATACGCAGTATTTT. This translates into CASSHPPGLAGSTDTQYF.

This chain joins TRBV9 and TRBJ1-5, with 8 bases that match TRBD1. The germline CDR1 and CDR2 sequences are SGDLS and YYNGEE. The CDR3 has 21 residues. The junction had 23 bases not matched to a gene; V was cut back by 6 bases and J by 0 bases. The CDR3 protein is CASTVSGGGTGLYYSNQPQHF. CDR3 nucleotide sequence: TGTGCCAGCACGGTATCTGGCGGTGGGACAGGCCTTTACTATAGCAATCAGCCCCAGCATTTT.

The rearrangement joins TRBV10-3 to TRBJ1-1; 7 bases are a match to TRBD1. The germline V gene has CDR1 ENHRY and CDR2 SYGVKD. The CDR3 has 14 amino acids. Trimming took 4 bases from V and 6 from J; bases not matched to a gene: 8. The DNA for the CDR3 is TGTGCCATCAGTGGGACAGGTTCGGTGCCTGAAGCTTTCTTT. This translates into CAISGTGSVPEAFF.

The rearrangement links TRBV5-1 to TRBJ2-2; unclear D gene. From germline, CDR1 is SGHRS and CDR2 YFSETQ. This CDR3 contains 14 residues. V was cut by 2 bases and J by 3 bases, with 8 bases left in between. The CDR3 reads CASSLGGDTGELFF. The CDR3 region has the DNA TGCGCCAGCAGCTTAGGCGGTGACACCGGGGAGCTGTTTTTT. Together with reference TRBV5-1 and TRBJ2-2, the CDR3 gives the full variable domain: KAGVTQTPRYLIKTRGQQVTLSCSPISGHRSVSWYQQTPGQGLQFLFEYFSETQRNKGNFPGRFSGRQFSNSRSEMNVSTLELGDSALYLCASSLGGDTGELFFGEGSRLTVL.

This clone was picked up a small number of times. CDR3 bases: TGTGCCAGCTCACCACCTGGGTCTAGCGGACCCTACGAGCAGTACTTC. Protein product: CASSPPGSSGPYEQYF. The chain has TRBV18 and TRBJ2-7, with 7 positions matching TRBD2. CDR1 and CDR2 (germline): KGHSH, LQKENI. The J segment lost 2 bases and the V segment lost 0 bases, leaving 7 bases of the junction unmatched. CDR3 length equals 16 residues.

V usage is TRBV30 and J usage is TRBJ2-7; 7 bases align to TRBD2. The germline V gene encodes CDR1 GTSNPN and CDR2 SVGIG (reference sequence). The V segment lost 3 bases and the J segment 2 bases; nucleotides outside the gene matches: 4. CDR3 length equals 13 residues. For the CDR3, the DNA is TGTGCCTGGAGCCGCGGGGGACCCTACGAGCAGTACTTC. This translates into CAWSRGGPYEQYF. Using reference TRBV30 and TRBJ2-7 for the parts outside the CDR3, the full variable domain is SQTIHQWPATLVQPVGSPLSLECTVEGTSNPNLYWYRQAAGRGLQLLFYSVGIGQISSEVPQNLSASRPQDRQFILSSKKLLLSDSGFYLCAWSRGGPYEQYFGPGTRLTVT.

This clone was counted a single time. The chain is built from TRBV6-5 and TRBJ2-1; tentative D call: TRBD1 (6 bases). Germline values: CDR1 MNHEY, CDR2 SVGAGI. V was shortened by 5 bases and J by 3 bases, with 14 bases between the two germline ends. CDR3 length: 15 amino acids. CDR3 residues: CASSKQGSGYNEQFF. As DNA, the CDR3 is TGTGCCAGCAGTAAACAGGGTTCGGGCTACAATGAGCAGTTCTTC.

At least ten counts were recorded for this clone. A read error may produce the germline difference seen at one junction end. The gene calls are TRBV6-1 and TRBJ2-1, with 9 bases matching TRBD1. The CDR3 runs to 16 residues. CDR1 is MNHNS, CDR2 SASEGT, per germline. CDR3 protein: CASSQASGQGDNEQFF. The CDR3 DNA sequence: TGTGCCAGCAGTCAAGCGTCGGGACAGGGTGACAATGAGCAGTTCTTC.

The chain combines TRBV6-1 with TRBJ1-1; D ambiguous. Trimming pared 3 bases from V and 5 bases from J, leaving 13 bases between. Per germline, CDR1 MNHNS and CDR2 SASEGT. This CDR3 is 14 amino acids long. In DNA, the CDR3 is TGTGCCAGCAGTGACCCGACATCCCGGACTGAAGCTTTCTTT. Protein product: CASSDPTSRTEAFF.